The clone carrying this TCR beta chain was recorded once. Its antigen is undetermined. Germline CDR1 reads LNHDA; CDR2 reads SQIVND (reference sequence). The length of the CDR3 is 19 residues. J was trimmed by 4 bases and V by 5 bases; bases with no gene match: 16. This entry belongs to a study of PD-L1 blockade in urothelial cancer. Whole-study context: Prior chemotherapy ranged from 0 to 3 regimens per patient. Study-wide findings and caveats: Patients who had durable benefit saw their tumor-associated blood clones expand more at 3 weeks.

The time point denotes: pretreatment peripheral blood. This table comes from immunoSEQ multiplex PCR, and its TCRdb copy is limited to in-frame clones, with some not included. The table records fewer than 65,000 clones, 80% to 90% of them present only once. This chain uses TRBV19 with TRBJ2-3; 12 bases are shared with TRBD2. This receptor was obtained from a man aged 65-85 years with urothelial cancer. Source: PBMCs, taken around atezolizumab (anti-PD-L1) treatment. The CDR3 sequence is CASSARTSGAPPIADTQYF. CDR3 nucleotide sequence: TGTGCCAGTAGTGCCCGGACTAGCGGGGCACCTCCAATAGCAGATACGCAGTATTTT.